The entry that follows covers one T cell receptor beta chain sequence. The data were obtained in a study of blood T cell repertoires in COVID-19. Assay: immunoSEQ multiplex PCR; the TCRdb copy retains only in-frame clones and omits some. This sample yields about 230,000 clones, of which 84% are seen a single time; around 2.4% belongs to the top ten. CDR1 and CDR2 from the germline V gene are LNHNV and YYDKDF (reference sequence). With 3 bases removed from V and 0 bases from J, the gap between germline ends came to 11 bases. CDR3 length: 16 amino acids. This clonotype was sampled from a man aged 40-49 years who had recovered from COVID-19. The rearrangement links TRBV15 to TRBJ2-2; tentatively, D is TRBD2 (5 bases). The specimen was peripheral blood. The CDR3 nucleotides are TGTGCCACCAGCAGGAGCGGAAATCCGAACACCGGGGAGCTGTTTTTT. Amino acids: CATSRSGNPNTGELFF.